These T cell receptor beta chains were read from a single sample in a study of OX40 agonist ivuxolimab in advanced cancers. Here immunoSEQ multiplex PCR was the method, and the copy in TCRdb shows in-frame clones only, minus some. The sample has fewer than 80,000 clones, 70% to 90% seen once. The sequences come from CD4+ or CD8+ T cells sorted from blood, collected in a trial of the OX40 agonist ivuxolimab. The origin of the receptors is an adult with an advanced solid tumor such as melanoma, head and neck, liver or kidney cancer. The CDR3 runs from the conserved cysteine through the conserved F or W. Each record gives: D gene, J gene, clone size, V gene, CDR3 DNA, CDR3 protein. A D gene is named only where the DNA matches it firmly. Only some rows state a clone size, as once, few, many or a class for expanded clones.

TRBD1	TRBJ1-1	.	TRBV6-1	TGTGCCAGCAGCGAGGACAGGGGGCCGTTCCCGGCTTTCTTT	CASSEDRGPFPAFF
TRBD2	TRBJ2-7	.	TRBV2	TGTGCCAGCAGCGGAATAGCGGGAGGGGTCGAGCAGTACTTC	CASSGIAGGVEQYF
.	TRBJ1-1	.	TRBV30	TGTGCCTGGAGTGCAGGACAGAACACTGAAGCTTTCTTT	CAWSAGQNTEAFF
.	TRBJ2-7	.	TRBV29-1	TGCAGCGTTCTGAGGCCCAACTACGAGCAGTACTTC	CSVLRPNYEQYF
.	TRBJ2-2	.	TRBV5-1	TGCGCCAGCAGCTTGGTGCCGGGGAACCGCCAGAACACCGGGGAGCTGTTTTTT	CASSLVPGNRQNTGELFF
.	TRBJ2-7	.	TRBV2	TGTGCCAGCAGCCGACAGAGCTCCTACGAGCAGTACTTC	CASSRQSSYEQYF
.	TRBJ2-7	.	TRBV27	TGTGCCAGCAGTACCAGGAGCTACGAGCAGTACTTC	CASSTRSYEQYF
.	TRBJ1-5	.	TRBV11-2	TGTGCCAGCAGCTTAGATTACAGGGCCATCAATCAGCCCCAGCATTTT	CASSLDYRAINQPQHF
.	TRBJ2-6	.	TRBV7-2	TGTGCCAGCAGCCCACGGTTCCCCAACGTCCTGACTTTC	CASSPRFPNVLTF
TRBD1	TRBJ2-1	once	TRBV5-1	TGCGCCAGCAGCTCCGGACAGGGGGGGAACAATGAGCAGTTCTTC	CASSSGQGGNNEQFF
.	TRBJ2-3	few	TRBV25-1	TGTGCCAGCAGTGAAAAGGATCGAGGAGATACGCAGTATTTT	CASSEKDRGDTQYF
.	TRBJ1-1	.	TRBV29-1	TGCAGCGCTGAAGCGTATTTGAACACTGAAGCTTTCTTT	CSAEAYLNTEAFF
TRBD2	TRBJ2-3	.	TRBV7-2	TGTGCCAGCAGCGCCCTCAGCGGGGGGGCAGATACGCAGTATTTT	CASSALSGGADTQYF
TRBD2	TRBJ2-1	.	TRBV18	TGTGCCAGCTCACCTGGACTAGCGGGAGCGGTGGGTTCCTACAATGAGCAGTTCTTC	CASSPGLAGAVGSYNEQFF
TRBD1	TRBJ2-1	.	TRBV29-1	TGCAGCGTTGAGTCCCGGGACAGGGGCTACAATGAGCAGTTCTTC	CSVESRDRGYNEQFF
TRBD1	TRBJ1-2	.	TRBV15	TGCGCCACCAGCAGAGGGGGACAGGAGGAGAACTATGGCTACACCTTC	CATSRGGQEENYGYTF
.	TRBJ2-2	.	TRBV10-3	TGTGCCATCAGTGGGGGGACGTCCCTATCCGGGGAGCTGTTTTTT	CAISGGTSLSGELFF
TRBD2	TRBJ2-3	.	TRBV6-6	TGTGCCAGCAGTCCCAGCGGGAGAGGGACAGATACGCAGTATTTT	CASSPSGRGTDTQYF
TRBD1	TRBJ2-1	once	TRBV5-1	TGCGCCAGCAGTATTGGACAGGGGCTCGATGAGCAGTTCTTC	CASSIGQGLDEQFF
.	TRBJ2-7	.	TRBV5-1	TGCGCCAGCAGCTTGGCCCCGACAGGAATCTTCTACGAGCAGTACTTC	CASSLAPTGIFYEQYF
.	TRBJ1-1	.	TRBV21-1	TGTGCCAGCACCAACAGGGAGGGGACTGAAGCTTTCTTT	CASTNREGTEAFF
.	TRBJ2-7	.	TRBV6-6	TGTGCCAGCAGCCTAGGAGTCCACGAGCAGTACTTC	CASSLGVHEQYF
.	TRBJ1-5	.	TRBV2	TGTGCCAGCAGTGAGTCCAGACGGCTTTCGGGTCAGCCCCAGCATTTT	CASSESRRLSGQPQHF
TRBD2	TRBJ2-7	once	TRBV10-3	TGTGCCATCAGTGAGTCGGAGGCGGGAGTGGGAGAGCAGTACTTC	CAISESEAGVGEQYF
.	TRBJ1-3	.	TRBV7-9	TGTGCCAGCAGCAGGGTTGCGATCTCTGGAAACACCATATATTTT	CASSRVAISGNTIYF
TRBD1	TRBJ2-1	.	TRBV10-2	TGCGCCAGCAGTGAATCCGGGACAGGGGGATTAAGCTCCTACAATGAGCAGTTCTTC	CASSESGTGGLSSYNEQFF
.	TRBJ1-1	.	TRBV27	TGTGCCAGCAGTTTGATAAGGGAGGTGCGAACTGAAGCTTTCTTT	CASSLIREVRTEAFF
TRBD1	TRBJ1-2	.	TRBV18	TGTGCCAGCTCACCACTGCAGGGGGACCGTTTCGATGGCTACACCTTC	CASSPLQGDRFDGYTF
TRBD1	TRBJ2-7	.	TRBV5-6	TGTGCCAGCAGCTTCGGGACAGCCTACGAGCAGTACTTC	CASSFGTAYEQYF
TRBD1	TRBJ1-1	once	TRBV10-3	TGTGCCATCAGTGAAGCAAGGGGGCTGAACACTGAAGCTTTCTTT	CAISEARGLNTEAFF
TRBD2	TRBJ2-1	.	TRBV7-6	TGTGCCAGCAGCTTAGGCCGACTAGCGGGACGGAATGAGCAGTTCTTC	CASSLGRLAGRNEQFF
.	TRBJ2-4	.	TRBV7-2	TGTGCCAGCAGCCAGGGGTGGACCCGCAATGGCATTCAGTACTTC	CASSQGWTRNGIQYF
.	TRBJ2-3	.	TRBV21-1	TGTGCCAGCCTTAAAGGGGGGGGGCATGGCACAGATACGCAGTATTTT	CASLKGGGHGTDTQYF
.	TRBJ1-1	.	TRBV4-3	TGCGCCAGCAGCCAAGTTAGACACGAGGACACTGAAGCTTTCTTT	CASSQVRHEDTEAFF
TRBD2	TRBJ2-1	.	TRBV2	TGTGCCAGCCGGGCGGGAGGAAACTACAATGAGCAGTTCTTC	CASRAGGNYNEQFF
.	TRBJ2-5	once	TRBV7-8	TGTGCCAGCAGCTCCACCTACTCAGGGTACCAAGAGACCCAGTACTTC	CASSSTYSGYQETQYF
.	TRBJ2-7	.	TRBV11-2	TGTGCCAGCAGCCCTCTCGAGGGCCTGGAGAACTTC	CASSPLEGLENF
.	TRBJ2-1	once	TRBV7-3	TGTGCCAGCAGCATCTATGGGCGGTACAATGAGCAGTTCTTC	CASSIYGRYNEQFF
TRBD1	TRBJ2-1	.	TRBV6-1	TGTGCCAGCAGTGACCCCGGGACAGGGGGACGCAATGAGCAGTTCTTC	CASSDPGTGGRNEQFF
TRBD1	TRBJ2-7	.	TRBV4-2	TGTGCCAGCAGCCAAATGGGGACAGGGGAGTACGAGCAGTACTTC	CASSQMGTGEYEQYF
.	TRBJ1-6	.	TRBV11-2	TGTGCCAGCAGCTTAGATCCGCAAAATTCACCCCTCCACTTT	CASSLDPQNSPLHF
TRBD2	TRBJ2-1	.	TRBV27	TGTGCCAGCAGCCAGACGCGGGGGGGCTACAATGAGCAGTTCTTC	CASSQTRGGYNEQFF
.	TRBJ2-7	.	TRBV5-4	TGTGCCAGCAGCTTGTGGCCCTCCTACGAGCAGTACTTC	CASSLWPSYEQYF
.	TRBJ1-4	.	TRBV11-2	TGTGCCAGCAGCTTTGGGGTCCGCGAAAAACTGTTTTTT	CASSFGVREKLFF
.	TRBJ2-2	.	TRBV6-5	TGTGCCAGCAGACCCCGACAATCTGGCACCGGGGAGCTGTTTTTT	CASRPRQSGTGELFF
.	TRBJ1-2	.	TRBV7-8	TGTGCCAGCAGCTTATCGACAGCTAACTATGGCTACACCTTC	CASSLSTANYGYTF
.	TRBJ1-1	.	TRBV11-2	TGTGCCAGCAGCTTAGTAGGGAAGAACACTGAAGCTTTCTTT	CASSLVGKNTEAFF
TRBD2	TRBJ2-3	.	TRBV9	TGTGCCAGCAGCGTACGGACTAGCGGTAAGGATACGCAGTATTTT	CASSVRTSGKDTQYF
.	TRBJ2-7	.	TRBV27	TGTGCCAGCAGTAACCTTAACAGTGGGAACTACGAGCAGTACTTC	CASSNLNSGNYEQYF
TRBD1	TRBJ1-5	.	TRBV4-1	TGCGCCAGCAGCCAAGAAGGACAGGGCCTCGCAGGCACCCAGCATTTT	CASSQEGQGLAGTQHF